The 11 T cell receptor beta chains reported below all come from one sample, sequenced in a study of cytomegalovirus exposure and HLA in healthy donors. PCR amplification relied on 60 Vbeta primers (plus 13 Jbeta primers). Libraries were prepared by immunoSEQ multiplex PCR; TCRdb keeps only in-frame clonotypes and omits some of them. The sample has 60,000 to 70,000 clones, 70% to 80% seen once. The specimen sequenced was PBMCs. The source is a man aged 50-60 years in good health and CMV-seronegative.

This clone was seen once. The chain has TRBV19 and TRBJ2-7; D perhaps matches TRBD2 (7 bases). The ends were cut back, 1 base at V and 4 bases at J, with 14 bases in the middle. Germline assignment: CDR1 LNHDA and CDR2 SQIVND (reference sequence). This CDR3 has 15 residues. The CDR3 spells CASSIAAGAHYEQYF. The DNA of the CDR3 is TGTGCCAGTAGTATAGCGGCGGGGGCTCATTACGAGCAGTACTTC.

The rearrangement uses TRBV5-6 and TRBJ2-1; 8 bases are a match to TRBD1. This CDR3 contains 15 residues. Germline trimming cut 4 bases from V and 7 bases from J; bases unmatched to any gene: 10. The germline V gene encodes CDR1 SGHDT and CDR2 YYEEEE. Here the CDR3 reads CASSRSGQGENEQFF. The DNA for the CDR3 is TGTGCCAGCAGCCGTTCAGGACAGGGAGAAAATGAGCAGTTCTTC.

This clone was seen just once. The V and J genes are TRBV7-8 and TRBJ2-2, with unresolved D. Germline CDR1 reads SGHVS; CDR2 reads FQNEAQ. V was shortened by 1 base and J by 2 bases, with 5 bases between the two germline ends. The CDR3 length is 14 residues. The CDR3 nucleotides read TGTGCCAGCAGCTTAGGGGCTAACACCGGGGAGCTGTTTTTT. This sequence encodes CASSLGANTGELFF.

The rearrangement uses TRBV9 and TRBJ2-1; TRBD1 matches 7 bases. This CDR3 region has 15 residues. J gave up 9 bases and V 2 bases, and 11 bases lay outside the gene matches. The germline CDR1 and CDR2 sequences are SGDLS and YYNGEE. CDR3 sequence: CASSVGTDPSSEQFF. CDR3 nucleotide sequence: TGTGCCAGCAGCGTCGGGACAGATCCCTCCAGTGAGCAGTTCTTC.

The chain couples TRBV4-3 to TRBJ2-1, with a weak D call TRBD2 (6 bases). Germline V gene sequence: CDR1 LGHNA, CDR2 YSLEER. CDR3 length equals 17 residues. V lost 0 bases to trimming and J lost 7 bases, with 19 bases between them. CDR3 sequence reads: CASSQDFAGSERNEQFF. Here the CDR3 DNA reads TGCGCCAGCAGCCAAGATTTCGCGGGGAGCGAACGTAATGAGCAGTTCTTC.

This clone has a handful of counts. The rearrangement joins TRBV2 to TRBJ2-1; 9 nucleotides match TRBD1. CDR3 length equals 14 residues. V was clipped by 11 bases and J by 6 bases; unmatched bases: 11. CDR1 is SNHLY, CDR2 FYNNEI, per germline. The CDR3 DNA is TGTGCCGAGGACTGGGACAGGGAAAGCAATGAGCAGTTCTTC. Its protein product is CAEDWDRESNEQFF.

The chain couples TRBV5-6 to TRBJ2-5; a weak D match, TRBD1 (5 bases). The V and J ends lost 3 bases and 4 bases respectively, with 13 bases between them. This CDR3 contains 14 residues. Germline values: CDR1 SGHDT, CDR2 YYEEEE. CDR3 DNA sequence: TGTGCCAGCAGCTCAGGGTGGCACTTAGAGACCCAGTACTTC. This translates into CASSSGWHLETQYF.

The V and J genes are TRBV19 and TRBJ1-5; 8 nucleotides match TRBD1. With V trimmed by 8 bases and J by 6 bases, 15 bases remained unmatched. The germline CDR1 and CDR2 sequences are LNHDA and SQIVND (reference sequence). CDR3 size: 16 residues. CDR3 in DNA: TGTGCCAGTTGGTCGACAGGGGAAGTGAGGGGTCAGCCCCAGCATTTT. Its translation is CASWSTGEVRGQPQHF.

The rearrangement joins TRBV6-6 to TRBJ2-4; 9 bases map to TRBD2. The germline V gene has CDR1 MNHNY and CDR2 SVGAGI (reference sequence). With 0 bases clipped from V and 6 bases from J, the junction kept 3 bases outside the gene matches. This CDR3 has 15 residues. CDR3 nucleotide sequence: TGTGCCAGCAGTTACTCGGGACTAGCTGGAAACATTCAGTACTTC. Its protein is CASSYSGLAGNIQYF.

This rearrangement joins TRBV5-1 to TRBJ2-1, with a weak D call TRBD1 (6 bases). The CDR3 is 15 residues long. The germline V gene has CDR1 SGHRS and CDR2 YFSETQ. V was shortened by 7 bases and J by 2 bases, with 16 bases between the two germline ends. Here the CDR3 DNA reads TGCGCCAGCGGTACCGGGACATCCGCCTACAATGAGCAGTTCTTC. Its translation is CASGTGTSAYNEQFF.

Regarding this clone: Additional DNA sequences in this sample encode the identical CDR3. The chain has TRBV29-1 and TRBJ1-3, with D hard to call. The CDR3 is 12 amino acids. With 4 bases removed from V and 2 bases from J, the gap between germline ends came to 6 bases. The germline CDR1 and CDR2 sequences are SQVTM and ANQGSEA. The CDR3 here is CSVAGAGNTIYF. CDR3 in DNA: TGCAGCGTTGCCGGGGCTGGAAACACCATATATTTT.